This TCR beta chain came from a study of OX40 agonist ivuxolimab in advanced cancers. Across the whole study: Eligibility rules accepted prior anti-PD-1, anti-PD-L1 or anti-CTLA-4 therapy, and approximately 40% had some.

Of note for this clone: The antigen remains undetermined.

General study results and limits: The CD4+ and CD8+ T cells in the blood had expanded clonally by week 6 at 0.1 to 3.0 mg/kg.

CDR1 KGHSH and CDR2 LQKENI come from the germline V gene. CDR3 length equals 14 residues. The V end lost 6 bases, the J end lost 6 bases, and 14 bases lay between the germline ends. TCRdb's table, derived via immunoSEQ multiplex PCR, lists solely in-frame clones and lacks some. The sample includes over 80,000 clones, approximately 87% seen only once; the top ten take 0.75% to 0.85%. This TCR was sampled from an adult with an advanced solid tumor such as melanoma, head and neck, liver or kidney cancer. The sample consisted of CD4+ or CD8+ T cells sorted from blood, taken in a trial of the OX40 agonist ivuxolimab. This chain connects TRBV18 to TRBJ1-4; a weak D match, TRBD1 (5 bases). CDR3 residues: CASSPYGGDEKLFF. The CDR3 nucleotides are TGTGCCAGCTCTCCCTACGGGGGAGATGAAAAACTGTTTTTT.